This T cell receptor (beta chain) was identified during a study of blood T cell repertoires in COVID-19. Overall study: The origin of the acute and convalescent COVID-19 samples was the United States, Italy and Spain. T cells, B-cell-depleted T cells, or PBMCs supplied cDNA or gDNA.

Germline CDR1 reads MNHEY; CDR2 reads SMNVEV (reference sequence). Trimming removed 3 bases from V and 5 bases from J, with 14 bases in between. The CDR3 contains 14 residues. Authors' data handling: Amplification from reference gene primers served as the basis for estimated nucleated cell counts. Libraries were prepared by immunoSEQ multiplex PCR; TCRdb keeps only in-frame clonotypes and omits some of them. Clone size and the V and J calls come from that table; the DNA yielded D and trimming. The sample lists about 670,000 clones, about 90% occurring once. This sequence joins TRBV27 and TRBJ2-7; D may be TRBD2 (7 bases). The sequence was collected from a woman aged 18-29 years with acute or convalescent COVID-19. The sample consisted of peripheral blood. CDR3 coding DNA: TGTGCCAGCAGTTTCGGGGGGCGCTTGAACGAGCAGTACTTC. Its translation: CASSFGGRLNEQYF.